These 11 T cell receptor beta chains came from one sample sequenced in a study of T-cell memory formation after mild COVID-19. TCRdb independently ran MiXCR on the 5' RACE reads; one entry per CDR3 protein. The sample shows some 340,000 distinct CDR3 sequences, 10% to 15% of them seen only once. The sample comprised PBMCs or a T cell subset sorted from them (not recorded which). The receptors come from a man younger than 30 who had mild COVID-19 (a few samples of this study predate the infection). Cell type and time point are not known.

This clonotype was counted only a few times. The CDR3 nucleotides read TGCGCCAGCAGCTTGGTGTCAGGGGGAAACACCATATATTTT. Its translation: CASSLVSGGNTIYF. The chain joins TRBV5-1 to TRBJ1-3; D is possibly TRBD1 (5 bases). CDR1 is SGHRS and CDR2 is YFSETQ in the germline V gene. With 0 bases removed from V and 4 bases from J, the gap between germline ends came to 8 bases. The CDR3 covers 14 residues.

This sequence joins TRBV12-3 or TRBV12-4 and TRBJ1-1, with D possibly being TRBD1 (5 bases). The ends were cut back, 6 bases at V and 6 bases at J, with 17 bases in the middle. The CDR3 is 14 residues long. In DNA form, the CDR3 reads TGTGCCAGCAGGCCCCGGAGGGGCTTCCCTGAAGCTTTCTTT. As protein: CASRPRRGFPEAFF.

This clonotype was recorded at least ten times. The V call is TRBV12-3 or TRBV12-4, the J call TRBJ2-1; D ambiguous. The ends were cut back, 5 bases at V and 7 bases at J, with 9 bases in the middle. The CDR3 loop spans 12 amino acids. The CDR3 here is CASSDYRNEQFF. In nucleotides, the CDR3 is TGTGCCAGCAGTGATTATAGGAATGAGCAGTTCTTC.

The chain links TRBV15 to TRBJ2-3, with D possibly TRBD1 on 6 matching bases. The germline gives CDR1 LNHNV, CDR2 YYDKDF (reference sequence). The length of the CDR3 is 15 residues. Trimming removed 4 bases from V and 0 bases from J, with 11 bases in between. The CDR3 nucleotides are TGTGCCACCAGCAACAGGGTCACTAGCACAGATACGCAGTATTTT. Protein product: CATSNRVTSTDTQYF.

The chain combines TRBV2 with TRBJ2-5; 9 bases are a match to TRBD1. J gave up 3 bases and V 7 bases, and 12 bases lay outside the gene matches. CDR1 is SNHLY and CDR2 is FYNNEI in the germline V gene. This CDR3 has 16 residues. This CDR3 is CASNLLVDRGEETQYF. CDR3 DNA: TGTGCCAGCAATCTCCTCGTGGACAGGGGAGAAGAGACCCAGTACTTC.

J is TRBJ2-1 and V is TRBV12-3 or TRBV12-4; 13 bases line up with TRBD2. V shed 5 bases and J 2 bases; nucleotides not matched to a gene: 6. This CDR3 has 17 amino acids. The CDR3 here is CASSGLAGVSAYNEQFF. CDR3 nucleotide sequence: TGTGCCAGCAGTGGACTAGCGGGGGTGTCCGCCTACAATGAGCAGTTCTTC.

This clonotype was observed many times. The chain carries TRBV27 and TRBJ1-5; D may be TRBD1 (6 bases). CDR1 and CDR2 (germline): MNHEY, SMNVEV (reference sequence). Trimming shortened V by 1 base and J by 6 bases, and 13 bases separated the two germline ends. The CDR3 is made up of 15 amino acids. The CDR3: CASSLLQGGSQPQHF. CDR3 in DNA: TGTGCCAGCAGTTTATTACAGGGAGGGAGTCAGCCCCAGCATTTT.

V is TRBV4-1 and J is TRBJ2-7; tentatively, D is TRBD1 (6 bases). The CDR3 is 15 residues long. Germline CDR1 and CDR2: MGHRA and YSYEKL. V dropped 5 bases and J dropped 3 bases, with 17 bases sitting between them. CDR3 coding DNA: TGCGCCAGCAGCGACCTACCCACAGGGTTCTACGAGCAGTACTTC. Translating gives CASSDLPTGFYEQYF.

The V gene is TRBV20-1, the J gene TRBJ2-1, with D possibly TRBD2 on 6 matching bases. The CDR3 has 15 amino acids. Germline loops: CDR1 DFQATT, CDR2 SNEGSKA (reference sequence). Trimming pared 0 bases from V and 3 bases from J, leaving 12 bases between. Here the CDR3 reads CSARDSGRFYNEQFF. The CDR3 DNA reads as TGCAGTGCTAGAGACTCGGGGAGGTTCTACAATGAGCAGTTCTTC.

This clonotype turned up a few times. The CDR3 reads CASTQGVTEQYV. In nucleotides, the CDR3 is TGTGCCAGCACCCAGGGGGTTACCGAGCAGTACGTC. The rearrangement links TRBV2 to TRBJ2-7; 7 positions match TRBD1. The V and J ends lost 7 bases and 6 bases, in that order; junction bases with no gene match: 6. Per germline, CDR1 SNHLY and CDR2 FYNNEI. The CDR3 runs to 12 residues.

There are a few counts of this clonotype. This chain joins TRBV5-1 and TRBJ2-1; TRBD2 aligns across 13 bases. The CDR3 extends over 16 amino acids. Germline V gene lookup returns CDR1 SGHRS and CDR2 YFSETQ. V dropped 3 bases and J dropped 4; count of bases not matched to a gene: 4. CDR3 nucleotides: TGCGCCAGCAGCTCCGGACTAGCGGGGGCGTACAATGAGCAGTTCTTC. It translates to CASSSGLAGAYNEQFF.